These T cell receptor beta chains were read from a single sample in a study of tumor-infiltrating lymphocytes in primary liver carcinoma. TCRdb redid the calling of the multiplex PCR reads with MiXCR, one entry per CDR3 protein. In the table there are 100,000 to 150,000 distinct CDR3 sequences, around 64% of which are singletons. Input material: liver tumor tissue from sampling region 3. The receptors originated from a woman in her sixties or seventies with primary liver carcinoma and hepatitis B virus infection. Both conserved end residues are part of each CDR3. The D gene is left open where the match is weak. A clone size is listed for some rows: how often the clone was seen (once, few, many), or a class if it is expanded.

CDR3aa	CDR3nt	v_gene	d_gene	abundance	j_gene
CSGTGGIGTDTQYF	TGCAGCGGTACGGGAGGGATCGGTACAGATACGCAGTATTTT	TRBV29-1	TRBD2	few	TRBJ2-3
CASSYEAGGAYEQYF	TGTGCTAGCAGTTACGAAGCGGGAGGGGCTTACGAGCAGTACTTC	TRBV6-5	TRBD2	few	TRBJ2-7
CASGSQGFRTDTLYF	TGTGCCAGCGGCTCCCAGGGCTTTAGAACAGATACGCTGTATTTT	TRBV11-2	-	once	TRBJ2-3
CSLGQGGAYTQYF	TGCAGCCTGGGACAGGGGGGGGCATATACGCAGTATTTT	TRBV29-1	TRBD1	once	TRBJ2-3
CASSDKGRHGVQFF	TGTGCCAGCAGTGACAAGGGCCGTCACGGGGTGCAGTTCTTC	TRBV12-3/TRBV12-4	-	-	TRBJ2-1
CASSPAGTDYEQYF	TGTGCCAGCAGTCCAGCCGGGACAGACTACGAGCAGTACTTC	TRBV28	TRBD1	many	TRBJ2-7
CASSMGGSQPQHF	TGTGCTAGCAGCATGGGGGGGTCGCAGCCCCAGCATTTT	TRBV5-4	-	-	TRBJ1-5
CASSPRWQVGYEQYF	TGTGCCAGCAGTCCCCGGTGGCAGGTAGGCTACGAGCAGTACTTC	TRBV28	-	-	TRBJ2-7
CASSSGTSGSVRYEQYF	TGTGCCAGCAGCTCCGGGACTAGCGGGAGTGTGAGGTACGAGCAGTACTTC	TRBV28	TRBD2	-	TRBJ2-7
CASSLGATSTDTQYF	TGCGCCAGCAGCTTGGGGGCAACTAGCACAGATACGCAGTATTTT	TRBV5-1	-	many	TRBJ2-3
CASSAISGGQYNKQFF	TGTGCCAGCAGTGCGATTAGCGGAGGCCAGTACAATAAGCAGTTCTTC	TRBV11-3	-	-	TRBJ2-1
CASSEYYWGNSNQPQHF	TGTGCCAGTAGTGAATATTATTGGGGCAACAGCAATCAGCCCCAGCATTTT	TRBV6-1	-	-	TRBJ1-5
CASRAPLAGASYEQYF	TGTGCCAGCAGGGCCCCTCTAGCGGGAGCATCCTATGAGCAGTACTTC	TRBV2	TRBD2	-	TRBJ2-7
CASSAYEKLLF	TGTGCCAGCAGCGCCTATGAAAAACTGCTTTTT	TRBV11-2	-	-	TRBJ1-4
CASRGQGSTEAFF	TGTGCCAGCAGGGGGCAGGGGAGCACTGAAGCTTTCTTT	TRBV28	-	many	TRBJ1-1
CSVGEHTEAFF	TGCAGCGTTGGGGAACACACTGAAGCTTTCTTT	TRBV29-1	-	few	TRBJ1-1
CASSLGQQETQYF	TGCGCCAGCAGCTTGGGACAGCAAGAGACCCAGTACTTC	TRBV5-1	-	few	TRBJ2-5
CSAPRAGSAYEQYF	TGCAGTGCTCCCAGGGCAGGGTCAGCCTACGAGCAGTACTTC	TRBV20-1	-	-	TRBJ2-7
CSATGPVQDSYEQYF	TGCAGTGCTACCGGTCCTGTACAGGACTCCTACGAGCAGTACTTC	TRBV20-1	-	-	TRBJ2-7
CAGSQTSGRQYEQYF	TGCGCCGGCAGCCAAACTAGCGGGAGACAGTACGAGCAGTACTTC	TRBV4-1	TRBD2	once	TRBJ2-7
CSVTTGGTAQETQHF	TGCAGTGTAACCACAGGGGGAACTGCCCAAGAGACCCAGCACTTC	TRBV29-1	TRBD1	-	TRBJ2-5
CAITDKPYEQYF	TGTGCCATCACTGACAAGCCCTACGAGCAGTACTTC	TRBV10-3	-	-	TRBJ2-7
CASSQERDQETQYF	TGCGCCAGCAGCCAAGAACGGGACCAAGAGACCCAGTACTTC	TRBV4-1	-	many	TRBJ2-5
CAANMGVDTEASF	TGTGCCGCCAACATGGGGGTGGATACTGAAGCTTCCTTT	TRBV10-3	-	-	TRBJ1-1
CASSLIGSQNIQYF	TGCGCCAGCAGCCTGATTGGTAGCCAAAACATTCAGTACTTC	TRBV5-1	-	-	TRBJ2-4
CATSPRRGGQETQYF	TGTGCCACCAGTCCCCGTCGGGGGGGCCAAGAGACCCAGTACTTC	TRBV24-1	TRBD2	-	TRBJ2-5
CASTESGLGGYTF	TGTGCCAGCACCGAGTCAGGGCTCGGGGGCTACACCTTC	TRBV6-5	-	many	TRBJ1-2
CADSIGTEQFF	TGTGCCGACAGTATAGGGACAGAGCAGTTCTTC	TRBV12-3/TRBV12-4	-	-	TRBJ2-1
CASSQGRAFGYEQYF	TGTGCCAGCAGTCAGGGCCGGGCCTTTGGATACGAGCAGTACTTC	TRBV25-1	-	-	TRBJ2-7
CASSLPRSNTGELFF	TGTGCCAGCAGTTTACCCCGGTCGAACACCGGGGAGCTGTTTTTT	TRBV12-3/TRBV12-4	-	many	TRBJ2-2
CASTKTPSTDTQYF	TGTGCCAGCACGAAAACCCCTAGCACAGATACGCAGTATTTT	TRBV2	-	few	TRBJ2-3
CASSYKRPAGNTIYF	TGTGCCAGCAGTTACAAAAGGCCTGCTGGAAACACCATATATTTT	TRBV6-5	-	many	TRBJ1-3
CASSFGGKDYF	TGTGCCAGCAGCTTTGGAGGGAAGGACTATTTT	TRBV11-2	-	medium-sized	TRBJ1-1
CAISEAQGAGNQPQHF	TGTGCCATCAGTGAGGCACAGGGGGCCGGCAATCAGCCCCAGCATTTT	TRBV10-3	TRBD1	-	TRBJ1-5
CASSENLAGGRNEQFF	TGCGCCAGCAGTGAGAACCTAGCGGGAGGTCGCAATGAGCAGTTCTTC	TRBV10-1	TRBD2	many	TRBJ2-1
CASTCSGQRNSYEQYF	TGTGCCAGCACTTGCTCGGGACAGAGGAACTCCTACGAGCAGTACTTC	TRBV6-6	TRBD1	-	TRBJ2-7
CATNKIPDTTGELFF	TGTGCCACTAATAAAATTCCGGACACCACCGGGGAGCTGTTTTTT	TRBV6-5	-	-	TRBJ2-2
CATSSPLGGSKTDTQYF	TGTGCCACCAGCAGTCCCCTCGGCGGGAGTAAAACAGATACGCAGTATTTT	TRBV15	TRBD2	few	TRBJ2-3
CASSESSGSYNEQFF	TGTGCCAGCAGTGAATCCAGCGGGAGCTACAATGAGCAGTTCTTC	TRBV6-1	TRBD2	many	TRBJ2-1
CTSSRQGAGNQPQRF	TGTACCAGCAGCCGACAGGGGGCAGGCAATCAGCCCCAGCGTTTT	TRBV6-5	TRBD1	-	TRBJ1-5
CASSEGSGGGYEQYF	TGTGCCAGCAGTGAAGGTAGCGGGGGGGGCTACGAGCAGTACTTC	TRBV6-1	TRBD2	many	TRBJ2-7
CTSTLAGGPNYGYTF	TGTACCAGCACCTTAGCCGGGGGGCCGAACTATGGTTACACCTTC	TRBV11-2	-	-	TRBJ1-2
CASSFTESYEQYF	TGTGCCAGCAGCTTCACAGAGTCCTACGAGCAGTACTTC	TRBV7-9	-	-	TRBJ2-7
CACSSKQGAETGELFF	TGTGCCTGCAGTAGTAAACAGGGGGCGGAAACCGGGGAGCTGTTTTTT	TRBV28	TRBD1	-	TRBJ2-2
CASSVEGGVWAGYTF	TGTGCCAGCAGCGTAGAGGGGGGTGTGTGGGCTGGCTACACCTTC	TRBV9	-	-	TRBJ1-2
CSTRDFMLAGGDTQYF	TGCAGTACTAGAGATTTCATGCTAGCGGGGGGAGATACGCAGTATTTT	TRBV20-1	TRBD2	once	TRBJ2-3
CASSWRHVITEAFF	TGTGCCAGCAGCTGGCGGCATGTAATCACTGAAGCTTTCTTT	TRBV6-5	-	-	TRBJ1-1
CANSWRGSAGGTGEQFF	TGTGCCAACAGCTGGAGGGGTTCGGCGGGAGGAACGGGTGAGCAGTTCTTC	TRBV11-2	TRBD2	once	TRBJ2-1
CSVGLAGNNGQFF	TGCAGCGTAGGACTAGCGGGTAACAATGGGCAGTTCTTC	TRBV29-1	TRBD2	-	TRBJ2-1
CATSDPNHYEQYF	TGTGCCACCAGTGATCCTAACCACTACGAGCAGTACTTC	TRBV24-1	-	many	TRBJ2-7
CASTPVREGPLNEQFF	TGTGCCAGCACCCCGGTGCGGGAGGGCCCTCTCAATGAGCAGTTCTTC	TRBV6-6	TRBD2	many	TRBJ2-1
CASSYGASYEQYF	TGTGCCAGCAGTTACGGCGCCTCATACGAGCAGTACTTC	TRBV28	-	few	TRBJ2-7
CASPPQGATNTEASF	TGTGCCAGCCCCCCCCAGGGGGCCACGAACACTGAAGCTTCCTTT	TRBV28	TRBD1	once	TRBJ1-1
CASTTGGGMEKLFF	TGTGCCAGCACGACAGGGGGCGGTATGGAAAAACTGTTTTTT	TRBV28	TRBD1	-	TRBJ1-4
CASSVLAGSYEQYF	TGTGCCAGCAGTGTCCTAGCGGGAAGCTACGAGCAGTACTTC	TRBV6-4	TRBD2	many	TRBJ2-7
CASDAGGSNYGYTF	TGTGCCAGCGACGCCGGGGGATCTAACTATGGCTACACCTTC	TRBV5-4	-	-	TRBJ1-2
CTSSWCMNQPQHF	TGTACCAGCAGCTGGTGCATGAATCAGCCCCAGCATTTT	TRBV11-2	-	-	TRBJ1-5
CASGQGLPGTSTGTQYF	TGCGCCAGCGGCCAAGGTTTGCCGGGAACTAGCACAGGTACGCAGTATTTT	TRBV4-1	-	-	TRBJ2-3
CASSPVRYNGETRYF	TGTGCCAGCAGTCCCGTGAGGTACAATGGAGAGACCCGGTACTTC	TRBV6-5	-	few	TRBJ2-5
CASSMGLPKNTQYF	TGTGCCAGTAGCATGGGGCTTCCCAAAAATACGCAGTATTTT	TRBV11-2	-	once	TRBJ2-3